These 17 T cell receptor beta chains originate from one sample sequenced in a study of early T cells in non-severe SARS-CoV-2 infection. TCRdb analysed the 5' RACE reads with MiXCR anew, one entry per CDR3 protein. The table shows 61,000 or so distinct CDR3 sequences, with 12% occurring only once. Material: whole blood, obtained at baseline. Receptor source: an adult who was a healthcare worker with PCR-confirmed SARS-CoV-2 infection or an uninfected control (not recorded which). The donor label of this sample is uncertain.

This clonotype was counted a few times. V and J are TRBV10-3 and TRBJ2-7; no clear D. The V end was cut by 7 bases, the J end by 5 bases, with 18 bases between. Germline V CDR1 and CDR2: ENHRY, SYGVKD. The CDR3 runs 14 residues. CDR3 sequence (DNA): TGTGCCATCAACGGGCCTAGTCCACCCCACGAGCAGTACGTC. Amino acid sequence: CAINGPSPPHEQYV.

This clonotype has only a few counts. The chain uses TRBV28 and TRBJ1-2; weak D call: TRBD1 (5 bases). This CDR3 is 13 amino acids long. The germline CDR1 and CDR2 sequences are MDHEN and SYDVKM. Trimming stripped 6 bases from V and 2 bases from J, with 10 bases between. The CDR3 reads CASRNTGNYGYTF. DNA for the CDR3: TGTGCCAGCAGGAACACAGGAAACTATGGCTACACCTTC.

There are a few counts of this clonotype. The chain employs TRBV7-9 and TRBJ2-5; no reliable D call. The CDR3 consists of 14 residues. Germline CDR1 reads SEHNR; CDR2 reads FQNEAQ (reference sequence). V lost 4 bases and J lost 1, with 10 bases in between. The CDR3 region is CASSYDQSQETQYF. In nucleotides, the CDR3 is TGTGCCAGCAGCTATGACCAAAGCCAAGAGACCCAGTACTTC.

This clonotype was picked up a small number of times. V is TRBV24-1 and J is TRBJ1-1; the match to TRBD1 covers 9 bases. CDR1 and CDR2 from the germline V gene are KGHDR and SFDVKD. The V segment lost 3 bases and the J segment 7 bases; nucleotides outside the gene matches: 5. This CDR3 has 14 residues. The CDR3 spells CATSDPGTGFEAFF. CDR3 bases: TGTGCCACCAGTGATCCCGGGACAGGGTTTGAAGCTTTCTTT.

The chain couples TRBV20-1 to TRBJ2-1; 7 positions agree with TRBD2. The CDR3 has 13 amino acids. V gave up 6 bases and J gave up 4 bases; unmatched junction bases: 6. From germline, CDR1 is DFQATT and CDR2 SNEGSKA (reference sequence). The CDR3 region is CSAHLAEYNEQFF. The CDR3 region has the DNA TGCAGTGCCCATCTAGCGGAGTACAATGAGCAGTTCTTC.

In this sample, this clonotype turned up a few times. V usage is TRBV6-2 or TRBV6-3 and J usage is TRBJ1-5; D is possibly TRBD1 (5 bases). Trimming took 2 bases from V and 3 from J, leaving 11 bases between them. Germline V gene lookup returns CDR1 MNHEY and CDR2 SVGEGT. CDR3 length equals 15 residues. The DNA of the CDR3 is TGTGCCAGCAGTTACAACCCGGGGCCCAATCAGCCCCAGCATTTT. Its protein is CASSYNPGPNQPQHF.

This clonotype was observed a handful of times. V and J are TRBV7-9 and TRBJ2-1; TRBD2 aligns across 12 bases. CDR1 is SEHNR and CDR2 is FQNEAQ in the germline V gene (reference sequence). The length of the CDR3 is 16 residues. V lost 6 bases and J lost 14; bases outside the gene matches: 17. The CDR3 is CASRRTSGGPGLMEFF. CDR3 DNA sequence: TGTGCCAGCAGAAGAACTAGCGGGGGGCCCGGATTAATGGAGTTCTTC.

This clonotype was picked up a small number of times. This chain joins TRBV3-1 and TRBJ1-3; TRBD1 is a possible D gene (6 bases). This CDR3 region has 11 residues. From germline, CDR1 is LGHDT and CDR2 YNNKEL (reference sequence). V was shortened by 6 bases and J by 13 bases, with 13 bases between the two germline ends. In DNA, the CDR3 is TGTGCCAGCAGAGAGACAGGTCTAATATATTTT. Translated: CASRETGLIYF.

The chain uses TRBV3-1 and TRBJ2-2; 8 bases agree with TRBD1. This CDR3 comprises 15 residues. Trimming removed 2 bases from V and 4 bases from J; junction bases left unmatched: 3. Per the germline V gene, CDR1 is LGHDT and CDR2 is YNNKEL (reference sequence). The chain's CDR3 is CASSQITGGTGELFF. DNA of the CDR3: TGTGCCAGCAGCCAAATCACAGGGGGCACCGGGGAGCTGTTTTTT.

V gene TRBV11-2 combines with J gene TRBJ2-5; D is undetermined. CDR3 length: 13 residues. V lost 7 bases and J lost 2, with 11 bases in between. The germline V gene encodes CDR1 SGHAT and CDR2 FQNNGV. Here the CDR3 DNA reads TGTGCCAGCACCCCGACCTTACAAGAGACCCAGTACTTC. Translated: CASTPTLQETQYF.

This clonotype was seen only a few times. This chain uses TRBV6-6 with TRBJ1-6; D is ambiguous. CDR1 and CDR2 from the germline V gene are MNHNY and SVGAGI (reference sequence). Trimming stripped 6 bases from V and 8 bases from J, with 8 bases between. This CDR3 contains 12 residues. The CDR3 sequence is CASSLRDSPLHF. In DNA, the CDR3 is TGTGCCAGCAGCCTCAGAGATTCACCCCTCCACTTT.

The table lists this clonotype with a few counts. This sequence joins TRBV5-8 and TRBJ2-3, with TRBD1 matching over 11 bases. This CDR3 spans 18 amino acids. From germline, CDR1 is SGHTS and CDR2 YDEGEE. With V trimmed by 4 bases and J by 0 bases, 10 bases remained unmatched. The CDR3 here is CASSPGTGGDLSTDTQYF. The CDR3 nucleotides are TGTGCCAGCAGCCCAGGGACAGGGGGAGATTTGAGCACAGATACGCAGTATTTT.

This clonotype was detected ten times or more. This chain uses TRBV6-1 with TRBJ1-4; possibly TRBD1 for D (5 bases). The CDR3 is 13 residues long. Germline V lookup: CDR1 MNHNS, CDR2 SASEGT. Between the trimmed V and J ends, which lost 8 bases and 7 bases, there was a span of 14 bases. The CDR3 protein is CASGAFGAEKLFF. CDR3 nucleotides: TGTGCCAGCGGGGCTTTCGGGGCTGAAAAACTGTTTTTT.

This chain joins TRBV3-1 and TRBJ2-1; 12 bases are shared with TRBD1. The CDR3 runs 16 residues. Germline V CDR1 and CDR2: LGHDT, YNNKEL (reference sequence). V was clipped by 2 bases and J by 6 bases; unmatched bases: 5. Written as DNA, the CDR3 is TGTGCCAGCAGCCAACTGGGACAGGGGGCGAGCAATGAGCAGTTCTTC. Translated: CASSQLGQGASNEQFF.

This clonotype was found a few times. This chain uses TRBV30 with TRBJ2-4; 8 positions agree with TRBD1. The CDR3 runs to 15 residues. With 3 bases clipped from V and 1 base from J, the junction kept 5 bases outside the gene matches. Germline-derived CDR1 and CDR2 are GTSNPN and SVGIG (reference sequence). CDR3 amino acids: CAWSPQGAAKNIQYF. The CDR3 DNA sequence: TGTGCCTGGAGCCCGCAGGGGGCGGCCAAAAACATTCAGTACTTC.

This clonotype has just a few counts. The rearrangement links TRBV6-1 to TRBJ1-2, with no clear D. V gave up 2 bases and J gave up 7 bases, with 5 bases separating them. CDR1 and CDR2 from the germline V gene are MNHNS and SASEGT. The CDR3 sequence is 11 residues long. The CDR3 DNA follows: TGTGCCAGCAGTGAATCGTTTGGCTACACCTTC. It translates to CASSESFGYTF.

Of note for this clonotype: A read error may produce the germline difference seen at one junction end. The chain has TRBV29-1 and TRBJ1-2; 7 bases line up with TRBD1. Germline V gives CDR1 SQVTM, CDR2 ANQGSEA. The CDR3 is 13 residues long. The CDR3 sequence: CSVEDRVDYGYTF. As DNA, the CDR3 is TGCAGCGTGGAAGACAGGGTTGACTATGGCTACACCTTC.